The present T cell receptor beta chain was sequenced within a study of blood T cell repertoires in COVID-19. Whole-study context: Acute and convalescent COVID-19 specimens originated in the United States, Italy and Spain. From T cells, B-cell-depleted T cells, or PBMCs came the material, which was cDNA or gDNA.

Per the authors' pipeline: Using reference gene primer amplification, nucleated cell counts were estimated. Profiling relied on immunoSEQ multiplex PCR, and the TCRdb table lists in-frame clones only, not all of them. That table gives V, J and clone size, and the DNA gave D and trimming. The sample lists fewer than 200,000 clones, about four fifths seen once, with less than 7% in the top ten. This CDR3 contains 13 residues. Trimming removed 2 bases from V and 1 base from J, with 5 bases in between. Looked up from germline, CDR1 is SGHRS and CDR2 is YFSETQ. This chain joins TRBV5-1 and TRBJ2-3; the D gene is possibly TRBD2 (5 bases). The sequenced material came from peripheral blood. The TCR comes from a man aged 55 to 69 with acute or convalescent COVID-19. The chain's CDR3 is CASSFGGTDTQYF. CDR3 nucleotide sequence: TGCGCCAGCAGCTTCGGGGGCACAGATACGCAGTATTTT.